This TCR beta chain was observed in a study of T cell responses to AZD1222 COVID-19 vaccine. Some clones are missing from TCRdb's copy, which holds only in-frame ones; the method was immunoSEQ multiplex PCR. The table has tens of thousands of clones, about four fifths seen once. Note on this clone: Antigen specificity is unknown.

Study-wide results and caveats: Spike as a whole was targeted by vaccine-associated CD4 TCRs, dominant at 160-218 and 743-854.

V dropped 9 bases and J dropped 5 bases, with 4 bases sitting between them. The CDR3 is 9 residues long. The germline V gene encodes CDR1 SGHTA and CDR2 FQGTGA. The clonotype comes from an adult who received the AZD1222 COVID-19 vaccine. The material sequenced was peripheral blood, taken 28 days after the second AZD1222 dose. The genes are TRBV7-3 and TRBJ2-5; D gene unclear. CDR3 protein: CARDETQYF. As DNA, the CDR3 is TGTGCCAGGGATGAGACCCAGTACTTC. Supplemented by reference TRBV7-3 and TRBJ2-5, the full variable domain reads GAGVSQTPSNKVTEKGKYVELRCDPISGHTALYWYRQSLGQGPEFLIYFQGTGAADDSGLPNDRFFAVRPEGSVSTLKIQRTERGDSAVYLCARDETQYFGPGTRLLVL.